These 13 T cell receptor beta chains came from one sample sequenced in a study of Ad26.COV2.S vaccination and SARS-CoV-2 variants. Some clones are missing from TCRdb's copy, which holds only in-frame ones; the method was immunoSEQ multiplex PCR. The sample lists about 180,000 clones; 87% were seen once. The sample was peripheral blood, taken after recovery from COVID-19. Receptors originate from a human donor who had recovered from COVID-19.

The chain is built from TRBV15 and TRBJ2-7; D is perhaps TRBD2 (5 bases). V was trimmed by 4 bases and J by 0 bases, leaving 10 bases between them. Germline V lookup: CDR1 LNHNV, CDR2 YYDKDF (reference sequence). The CDR3 length is 14 residues. CDR3 amino acids: CATSTRTRSYEQYF. Here the CDR3 DNA reads TGTGCCACCAGCACCCGGACTCGCTCCTACGAGCAGTACTTC.

The J gene is TRBJ2-1, the V gene TRBV12-2; the DNA was not used to check the table's D call, TRBD1. TRBV12-2 corresponds to a pseudogene. The CDR3 is 13 amino acids. CDR3 sequence (DNA): TGTGCAAGTCAGGACAGGGGGGCCTATGAGCAGTTCTTC. Amino acid sequence: CASQDRGAYEQFF.

A word on this clone: Other DNA sequences in this specimen translate into the identical CDR3. The chain combines TRBV9 with TRBJ2-7; D call uncertain. CDR1 and CDR2 (germline): SGDLS, YYNGEE. With 0 bases removed from V and 1 base from J, the gap between germline ends came to 5 bases. There are 13 residues in the CDR3. CDR3 DNA sequence: TGTGCCAGCAGCGTAGAGCCATCCTACGAGCAGTACTTC. It encodes CASSVEPSYEQYF.

This sequence joins TRBV27 and TRBJ2-6; D unclear. The CDR3 runs 17 residues. Per the germline V gene, CDR1 is MNHEY and CDR2 is SMNVEV (reference sequence). Deletions cut 3 bases from V and 0 bases from J, with 12 bases between. DNA for the CDR3: TGTGCCAGCAGTTTCTTAAGTGCCTTCTCTGGGGCCAACGTCCTGACTTTC. This codes for CASSFLSAFSGANVLTF.

V and J are TRBV29-1 and TRBJ2-7; D uncertain. The CDR3 sequence is 11 residues long. Looked up from germline, CDR1 is SQVTM and CDR2 is ANQGSEA. V lost 4 bases and J 2 bases, leaving 6 bases between the germline ends. Here the CDR3 DNA reads TGCAGCGTTGTAAGTACCTACGAGCAGTACTTC. Its protein product is CSVVSTYEQYF.

The chain employs TRBV20-1 and TRBJ2-1, with D possibly being TRBD1 (5 bases). The germline CDR1 and CDR2 sequences are DFQATT and SNEGSKA (reference sequence). CDR3 length: 14 residues. Trimming cost V 3 bases and J 6 bases, with 15 bases left between them. CDR3 sequence reads: CSASRWGPSNEQFF. The CDR3 nucleotides read TGCAGTGCTAGTCGGTGGGGCCCCTCCAATGAGCAGTTCTTC.

The rearrangement uses TRBV6-6 and TRBJ1-3; D call uncertain. CDR1 MNHNY and CDR2 SVGAGI come from the germline V gene (reference sequence). Trimming removed 7 bases from V and 0 bases from J, with 4 bases in between. This CDR3 contains 12 residues. CDR3 nucleotide sequence: TGTGCCAGCAAAGACTCTGGAAACACCATATATTTT. Translation: CASKDSGNTIYF.

V and J are TRBV5-8 and TRBJ2-5; D is unclear. CDR3 length: 15 amino acids. Germline loops: CDR1 SGHTS, CDR2 YDEGEE. The V end lost 7 bases, the J end lost 2 bases, and 18 bases lay between the germline ends. In nucleotides, the CDR3 is TGTGCCAGCTCCCTTGGGCGGAACGCACAAGAGACCCAGTACTTC. It encodes CASSLGRNAQETQYF.

The chain couples TRBV6-2 or TRBV6-3 to TRBJ1-2; tentatively, D is TRBD1 (6 bases). V lost 4 bases, J lost 3 bases, and 21 bases lay in between. The germline V gene has CDR1 MNHEY and CDR2 SVGEGT. The CDR3 loop spans 17 amino acids. The CDR3: CASSSGTRRFTDYGYTF. DNA of the CDR3: TGTGCCAGCAGTTCGGGGACACGTAGATTCACGGACTATGGCTACACCTTC.

J is TRBJ2-7 and V is TRBV6-8; 10 bases map to TRBD1. There are 14 residues in the CDR3. Losses at the gene ends were 6 bases for V and 3 bases for J; bases not matched to a gene: 5. CDR1 is MNHGY and CDR2 is SAAAGT in the germline V gene. The CDR3 sequence is CASSPGQGYYEQYF. CDR3 sequence (DNA): TGTGCCAGCAGCCCGGGACAGGGGTACTACGAGCAGTACTTC.

The genes are TRBV29-1 and TRBJ2-5; no reliable D call. The CDR3 sequence is 12 residues long. The V and J ends lost 4 bases and 4 bases respectively, with 10 bases between them. Germline V gives CDR1 SQVTM, CDR2 ANQGSEA. CDR3 residues: CSVVRARETQYF. The DNA for the CDR3 is TGCAGCGTTGTACGGGCAAGAGAGACCCAGTACTTC.

To note about this clone: Other nucleotide sequences from this sample produce the same CDR3. This chain links TRBV11-3 with TRBJ2-2, with 7 bases that match TRBD2. Trimming took 2 bases from V and 5 from J; bases not matched to a gene: 2. The germline gives CDR1 SGHNT, CDR2 YENEEA. There are 14 residues in the CDR3. As DNA, the CDR3 is TGTGCCAGCAGCTTACAGGGAGGGACCGGGGAGCTGTTTTTT. This translates into CASSLQGGTGELFF.

This clone was observed once. Other DNA sequences within the sample encode an identical CDR3. The chain employs TRBV9 and TRBJ1-1; TRBD1 matches at 8 bases. The CDR3 covers 14 residues. Per the germline V gene, CDR1 is SGDLS and CDR2 is YYNGEE. After removal of 0 bases from V and 4 bases from J, the junction contained 2 bases not matched to a gene. CDR3 DNA: TGTGCCAGCAGCGTAGGCGACAGGGGCACTGAAGCTTTCTTT. Its protein product is CASSVGDRGTEAFF.